Sequencing of this T cell receptor beta chain was carried out in a study of patients and donors after allogeneic stem cell transplantation. CDR1 is MDHEN, CDR2 SYDVKM, per germline. The CDR3 runs to 15 residues. V lost 3 bases to trimming and J lost 4 bases, with 16 bases between them. TCRdb analysed the RT-PCR reads with MiXCR anew, one entry per CDR3 protein. The sample lists under 200,000 distinct CDR3 sequences, roughly 22% occurring once. The source of this sequence is a human donor who was either an allogeneic HSCT recipient or a stem cell or donor lymphocyte infusion donor (not recorded which). It is not recorded whose cells these are; they may come from a transplant donor. This chain joins TRBV28 and TRBJ2-7; weak D call: TRBD2 (5 bases). The source material was blood, either unsorted or a sorted T cell fraction (not recorded which). The CDR3 here is CASSFRGLSGYEQYF. CDR3 DNA: TGTGCCAGCAGTTTTCGAGGACTCTCGGGTTACGAGCAGTACTTC. The full variable domain, with the rest looked up from reference TRBV28 and TRBJ2-7, is DVKVTQSSRYLVKRTGEKVFLECVQDMDHENMFWYRQDPGLGLRLIYFSYDVKMKEKGDIPEGYSVSREKKERFSLILESASTNQTSMYLCASSFRGLSGYEQYFGPGTRLTVT.